This T cell receptor beta chain was captured by sequencing in a study of T cell responses to AZD1222 COVID-19 vaccine. Study as a whole: The analysis combined second doses at about 4 or about 12 weeks. Findings of the study overall: The donors showed a predominance of white British ancestry and of females, with possible underestimation of clonal diversity. With dominance at 160-218 and 743-854, vaccine-associated CD4 TCRs spanned spike. Vaccination with two AZD1222 doses was followed by a rise in Spike-specific TCR breadth and depth.

To note about this clone: The target antigen is unknown.

CDR1 is SGHNT and CDR2 is YYREEE in the germline V gene (reference sequence). The CDR3 contains 14 residues. Losses at the gene ends were 3 bases for V and 6 bases for J; bases not matched to a gene: 6. Measured with immunoSEQ multiplex PCR; TCRdb has only the in-frame clones, and not every one. The table records 150,000 to 200,000 clones, approximately 94% of them present only once. The origin of this receptor is an adult in good health. The rearrangement uses TRBV5-4 and TRBJ2-7; 10 positions agree with TRBD1. Specimen: peripheral blood, collected on day 0 of AZD1222 vaccination. The CDR3 DNA follows: TGTGCCAGCAGCTCCGGGACAGGGGTTTTCGAGCAGTACTTC. Translating gives CASSSGTGVFEQYF.